A single sample gave rise to the 13 T cell receptor beta chains below, sequenced in a study of blood T cell repertoires in COVID-19. This table comes from immunoSEQ multiplex PCR, and its TCRdb copy is limited to in-frame clones, with some not included. The sample lists 200,000 or so clones, approximately 84% occurring once. Sequences were obtained from peripheral blood. These receptors all come from a human donor with acute or convalescent COVID-19. The donor label of this sample is uncertain.

V and J are TRBV9 and TRBJ2-7; TRBD1 matches at 7 bases. V lost 3 bases, J lost 6 bases, and 21 bases stayed unmatched. Per germline, CDR1 SGDLS and CDR2 YYNGEE. The CDR3 has 18 amino acids. As DNA, the CDR3 is TGTGCCAGCAGCGCCTCTTATTGGGACAGCAGTGGAAGAGGCGAGCAGTACTTC. Amino acid sequence: CASSASYWDSSGRGEQYF.

V and J are TRBV29-1 and TRBJ1-2; 7 bases map to TRBD1. Trimming cost V 7 bases and J 8 bases; bases outside gene matches: 13. The germline CDR1 and CDR2 sequences are SQVTM and ANQGSEA. The CDR3 runs to 13 residues. CDR3 bases: TGCAGCGCTGACGAGGGGGCGCTGATAGGCTACACCTTC. As protein: CSADEGALIGYTF. Full variable domain (rest looked up from reference TRBV29-1 and TRBJ1-2): SAVISQKPSRDICQRGTSLTIQCQVDSQVTMMFWYRQQPGQSLTLIATANQGSEATYESGFVIDKFPISRPNLTFSTLTVSNMSPEDSSIYLCSADEGALIGYTFGSGTRLTVV.

The chain has TRBV3-1 (or the pseudogene TRBV3-2) and TRBJ2-5, with 8 bases identical to TRBD2. The CDR3 length is 16 residues. Germline values: CDR1 LGHDT, CDR2 YNNKEL (reference sequence). Germline trimming cut 0 bases from V and 7 bases from J; bases unmatched to any gene: 10. DNA for the CDR3: TGTGCCAGCAGCCAAGATTCCGGGACTAGAGGGGGGACCCAGTACTTC. It specifies CASSQDSGTRGGTQYF.

The V gene is TRBV4-2, the J gene TRBJ1-2; TRBD1 aligns across 7 bases. The CDR3 is made up of 19 amino acids. CDR1 is LGHNA, CDR2 YNFKEQ, per germline. Germline trimming cut 4 bases from V and 0 bases from J; bases unmatched to any gene: 17. The CDR3 DNA reads as TGTGCCAGCAGCCCTCCATCGGACAGGCCCTCGGCGACTAACTATGGCTACACCTTC. Its protein is CASSPPSDRPSATNYGYTF.

The chain uses TRBV13 and TRBJ2-7; TRBD2 aligns across 7 bases. CDR3 length equals 16 residues. V shed 5 bases, J shed 3 bases, and the junction held 13 bases outside the gene matches. The germline CDR1 and CDR2 sequences are PRHDT and FYEKMQ (reference sequence). The chain's CDR3 is CASSPPGGSEDYEQYF. CDR3 sequence (DNA): TGTGCCAGCAGCCCCCCGGGAGGCAGCGAAGACTACGAGCAGTACTTC.

This rearrangement joins TRBV18 to TRBJ2-2; D is unresolved. With 2 bases removed from V and 0 bases from J, the gap between germline ends came to 10 bases. CDR1 and CDR2 from the germline V gene are KGHSH and LQKENI. The CDR3 extends over 16 amino acids. The DNA of the CDR3 is TGTGCCAGCTCACCATGGGCCCAGGCGAACACCGGGGAGCTGTTTTTT. Translation: CASSPWAQANTGELFF.

This clone was picked up one time. This chain uses TRBV2 with TRBJ2-3; 9 positions agree with TRBD1. V shed 5 bases, J shed 4 bases, and the junction held 7 bases outside the gene matches. CDR3 length: 15 amino acids. Germline CDR1 reads SNHLY; CDR2 reads FYNNEI. The CDR3 nucleotides are TGTGCCAGCAGTTCCGGACAGGGGACTTCAGATACGCAGTATTTT. This encodes CASSSGQGTSDTQYF.

Only one count was recorded for this clone. CDR3 protein: CASSTRTSGSSMGSYEQYF. DNA of the CDR3: TGTGCCAGCAGTACCAGGACTAGCGGAAGCTCCATGGGGTCCTACGAGCAGTACTTC. The rearrangement joins TRBV27 to TRBJ2-7; TRBD2 matches at 10 bases. The germline V gene has CDR1 MNHEY and CDR2 SMNVEV (reference sequence). The CDR3 consists of 19 residues. Trimming cost V 5 bases and J 1 base; bases outside gene matches: 17.

The rearrangement joins TRBV16 to TRBJ2-7, with 9 nucleotides matching TRBD1. After removal of 0 bases from V and 5 bases from J, the junction contained 8 bases not matched to a gene. CDR3 length: 16 residues. In germline, CDR1 is KGHSY, CDR2 FQNENV. The CDR3 DNA reads TGTGCCAGCAGCCAATCTACGGACAGGGGCACCCACGAGCAGTACTTC. As protein: CASSQSTDRGTHEQYF.

For the CDR3, the DNA is TGTGCCAGCAGCTTCGGACTAGCGGGGTTCACAGATACGCAGTATTTT. Translated, it gives CASSFGLAGFTDTQYF. The chain joins TRBV11-2 to TRBJ2-3; 12 bases align to TRBD2. CDR3 length: 16 residues. CDR1 SGHAT and CDR2 FQNNGV come from the germline V gene. V was clipped by 3 bases and J by 2 bases; unmatched bases: 3.

The rearrangement uses TRBV27 and TRBJ2-7; 8 bases are shared with TRBD2. The CDR3 runs to 19 residues. After removal of 3 bases from V and 4 bases from J, the junction contained 20 bases not matched to a gene. CDR1 and CDR2 (germline): MNHEY, SMNVEV (reference sequence). CDR3 in amino acids: CASSFRAGTRGGDHYEQYF. In nucleotides, the CDR3 is TGTGCCAGCAGTTTTCGGGCAGGGACCCGGGGGGGGGATCATTACGAGCAGTACTTC.

This chain uses TRBV3-1 (or the pseudogene TRBV3-2) with TRBJ1-6; D unresolved. The CDR3 runs to 12 residues. Trimming removed 6 bases at V and 8 bases at J, with 8 bases between. Germline lookup yields CDR1 LGHDT and CDR2 YNNKEL (reference sequence). The CDR3 reads CASSFPDSPLHF. The CDR3, as DNA: TGTGCCAGCAGTTTCCCCGATTCACCCCTCCACTTT.

The V and J genes are TRBV19 and TRBJ2-2; the match to TRBD2 covers 13 bases. Germline V gives CDR1 LNHDA, CDR2 SQIVND (reference sequence). There are 15 residues in the CDR3. V lost 9 bases, J lost 5 bases, and 6 bases stayed unmatched. CDR3 region: CASGTSGMGTGELFF. As DNA, the CDR3 is TGTGCCAGCGGGACTAGCGGGATGGGAACCGGGGAGCTGTTTTTT.